A single sample is the source of the 29 T cell receptor beta chains below, sequenced in a study of cytomegalovirus exposure and HLA in healthy donors. A multiplex PCR was run with 60 Vbeta primers and 13 Jbeta primers. Only in-frame clones appear in the TCRdb table, and some are missing; sequencing was by immunoSEQ multiplex PCR. Of 95,000 to 100,000 clones detected, approximately 71% appear once; the ten largest clones hold roughly 8%. The sample was PBMCs. The receptors originated from a female donor in good health and CMV-seronegative.

This chain uses TRBV7-9 with TRBJ2-7; D remains unclear. This CDR3 is built from 11 residues. The V and J ends lost 4 bases and 4 bases respectively, with 5 bases between them. Per germline, CDR1 SEHNR and CDR2 FQNEAQ (reference sequence). CDR3 sequence reads: CASSSLYEQYF. The CDR3 DNA is TGTGCCAGCAGCTCCCTATACGAGCAGTACTTC. Filled out from reference TRBV7-9 and TRBJ2-7, the complete variable domain reads DTGVSQNPRHKITKRGQNVTFRCDPISEHNRLYWYRQTLGQGPEFLTYFQNEAQLEKSRLLSDRFSAERPKGSFSTLEIQRTEQGDSAMYLCASSSLYEQYFGPGTRLTVT.

In its sample, this clone was seen once. V and J are TRBV5-4 and TRBJ2-5; possible D gene TRBD2, 5 bases. Germline V lookup: CDR1 SGHNT, CDR2 YYREEE (reference sequence). The CDR3 has 16 residues. V dropped 7 bases and J dropped 5 bases, with 24 bases sitting between them. The CDR3 sequence is CASHPDSELADETQYF. DNA for the CDR3: TGTGCCAGCCACCCTGATAGCGAGCTAGCCGATGAGACCCAGTACTTC.

This chain uses TRBV5-4 with TRBJ2-7; 7 bases line up with TRBD1. After removal of 6 bases from V and 2 bases from J, the junction contained 11 bases not matched to a gene. The CDR3 is 15 amino acids. Germline assignment: CDR1 SGHNT and CDR2 YYREEE (reference sequence). CDR3 protein: CASTLVGTATYEQYF. CDR3 nucleotides: TGTGCCAGCACCCTGGTCGGGACAGCCACCTACGAGCAGTACTTC.

The rearrangement links TRBV7-3 to TRBJ2-1; perhaps TRBD2 as D (6 bases). The CDR3 runs to 13 residues. CDR1 SGHTA and CDR2 FQGTGA come from the germline V gene. Trimming shortened V by 5 bases and J by 10 bases, and 15 bases separated the two germline ends. CDR3 protein: CASSGATSREQFF. The CDR3 nucleotides are TGTGCCAGCAGCGGGGCTACTAGCAGGGAGCAGTTCTTC.

The sample holds a few counts of this clone. The CDR3 loop reads CASRGSQARQRTIYF. CDR3 nucleotides: TGTGCCAGCAGGGGGTCACAGGCTCGTCAAAGGACCATATATTTT. The chain employs TRBV2 and TRBJ1-3; a possible D gene is TRBD1 (5 bases). This CDR3 spans 15 amino acids. V lost 6 bases to trimming and J lost 10 bases, with 22 bases between them. Germline V CDR1 and CDR2: SNHLY, FYNNEI.

This rearrangement joins TRBV7-9 to TRBJ1-4; D uncertain. V was trimmed by 3 bases and J by 5 bases, leaving 7 bases between them. The CDR3 loop spans 13 amino acids. Germline-derived CDR1 and CDR2 are SEHNR and FQNEAQ (reference sequence). DNA for the CDR3: TGTGCCAGCAGCTTTCCGGGGAATGAAAAACTGTTTTTT. Its translation is CASSFPGNEKLFF.

The DNA of the CDR3 is TGTGCCAGCAGTTTTGGAGGCACAGATACGCAGTATTTT. It specifies CASSFGGTDTQYF. The gene calls are TRBV27 and TRBJ2-3; no reliable D call. Deletions cut 3 bases from V and 1 base from J, with 5 bases between. The CDR3 contains 13 residues. CDR1 and CDR2 from the germline V gene are MNHEY and SMNVEV (reference sequence).

The rearrangement uses TRBV6-5 and TRBJ1-6, with TRBD1 matching over 7 bases. The germline V gene has CDR1 MNHEY and CDR2 SVGAGI. The CDR3 runs to 14 residues. The trim removed 8 bases at V and 10 bases at J, leaving 11 bases unmatched. The CDR3 DNA reads as TGTGCCAGCCGTTTGACAGGGATAGTATCACCCCTCCACTTT. This codes for CASRLTGIVSPLHF.

The chain links TRBV13 to TRBJ1-1, with D possibly being TRBD1 (5 bases). The germline V gene has CDR1 PRHDT and CDR2 FYEKMQ (reference sequence). There are 18 residues in the CDR3. The V end lost 1 base, the J end lost 3 bases, and 21 bases lay between the germline ends. In DNA form, the CDR3 reads TGTGCCAGCAGCTTAGCGGGGGGAAGGGTATCGCCACACACTGAAGCTTTCTTT. It yields the protein CASSLAGGRVSPHTEAFF.

This clone has a handful of counts. The chain combines TRBV4-2 with TRBJ2-7, with 7 bases fitting TRBD2. Germline V gives CDR1 LGHNA, CDR2 YNFKEQ. The CDR3 consists of 18 residues. Trimming at V came to 0 bases and at J to 3 bases, leaving 14 bases not matched to a gene. CDR3 bases: TGTGCCAGCAGCCAAGAAGTTGGTCGAACTAGCGTGAGCTACGAGCAGTACTTC. As protein: CASSQEVGRTSVSYEQYF.

This clone was counted once. The rearrangement links TRBV11-2 to TRBJ2-7, with 8 positions matching TRBD2. Germline V gives CDR1 SGHAT, CDR2 FQNNGV. Trimming at V came to 9 bases and at J to 7 bases, leaving 8 bases not matched to a gene. The CDR3 spans 12 residues. The CDR3 is CASTGGNEEQYF. The CDR3, as DNA: TGTGCCAGTACGGGGGGGAATGAGGAGCAGTACTTC.

This sequence joins TRBV6-1 and TRBJ2-3; a weak D match, TRBD1 (6 bases). The CDR3 has 17 amino acids. The germline V gene has CDR1 MNHNS and CDR2 SASEGT. V was pared by 2 bases and J by 0 bases, with 15 bases between. The CDR3 loop is CASSEQGHPFSTDTQYF. Written as DNA, the CDR3 is TGTGCCAGCAGTGAACAGGGACACCCGTTTAGCACAGATACGCAGTATTTT.

This clone was observed a few times. The chain couples TRBV27 to TRBJ2-2; 7 nucleotides line up with TRBD2. Germline CDR1 reads MNHEY; CDR2 reads SMNVEV (reference sequence). The V gene end was trimmed by 5 bases and the J gene end by 3 bases; junction bases not matched to a gene: 9. This CDR3 is 16 amino acids long. The CDR3 reads CASSRWGGDYTGELFF. The CDR3 DNA follows: TGTGCCAGCAGTAGGTGGGGGGGGGATTACACCGGGGAGCTGTTTTTT.

J is TRBJ2-3 and V is TRBV30; 9 nucleotides match TRBD2. There are 14 residues in the CDR3. Per the germline V gene, CDR1 is GTSNPN and CDR2 is SVGIG (reference sequence). V shed 3 bases, J shed 5 bases, and the junction held 6 bases outside the gene matches. This CDR3 is CAWRGNSGRDTQYF. The CDR3 DNA reads as TGTGCCTGGAGGGGTAATAGCGGGAGAGATACGCAGTATTTT.

The chain carries TRBV7-3 and TRBJ2-2, with D possibly matching TRBD2 (5 bases). The V and J ends lost 2 bases and 3 bases respectively, with 7 bases between them. Germline V lookup: CDR1 SGHTA, CDR2 FQGTGA. This CDR3 is built from 14 residues. This chain's CDR3 is CASSLGLYTGELFF. The CDR3 nucleotides are TGTGCCAGCAGCTTAGGACTCTACACCGGGGAGCTGTTTTTT.

The chain recombines TRBV7-8 with TRBJ1-3, with 8 nucleotides matching TRBD1. The CDR3 has 15 residues. Looked up from germline, CDR1 is SGHVS and CDR2 is FQNEAQ. Trimming cost V 8 bases and J 2 bases; bases outside gene matches: 8. The CDR3 region has the DNA TGTGCCAGCTCGAGGACAGGGTGGGCTGGAAACACCATATATTTT. This translates into CASSRTGWAGNTIYF. The full variable domain, completed using reference TRBV7-8 and TRBJ1-3, is GAGVSQSPRYKVAKRGQDVALRCDPISGHVSLFWYQQALGQGPEFLTYFQNEAQLDKSGLPSDRFFAERPEGSVSTLKIQRTQQEDSAVYLCASSRTGWAGNTIYFGEGSWLTVV.

The V and J genes are TRBV6-1 and TRBJ2-1; 10 positions agree with TRBD1. The CDR3 covers 15 residues. V trimming: 5 bases; J trimming: 5 bases; junction bases outside the gene matches: 6. CDR1 and CDR2 (germline): MNHNS, SASEGT. CDR3 DNA: TGTGCCAGCAGTCACCGGGACAGGGGACACAATGAGCAGTTCTTC. Translating gives CASSHRDRGHNEQFF.

The gene calls are TRBV10-3 and TRBJ1-2; the match to TRBD1 covers 8 bases. V trimming: 9 bases; J trimming: 1 base; junction bases outside the gene matches: 10. The CDR3 totals 15 residues. Germline V CDR1 and CDR2: ENHRY, SYGVKD. The CDR3 DNA reads TGTGCCATTTCCCTCGGAGGACAGGGTAACTATGGCTACACCTTC. This codes for CAISLGGQGNYGYTF.

The rearrangement uses TRBV6-6 and TRBJ1-2; the D gene is possibly TRBD1 (5 bases). Germline V gene sequence: CDR1 MNHNY, CDR2 SVGAGI (reference sequence). This CDR3 contains 12 residues. The V end lost 7 bases, the J end lost 6 bases, and 12 bases lay between the germline ends. Here the CDR3 reads CASTLREDGYTF. CDR3 DNA sequence: TGTGCCAGCACCCTCAGGGAGGATGGCTACACCTTC.

V usage is TRBV6-5 and J usage is TRBJ2-3, with a weak D call TRBD1 (6 bases). From germline, CDR1 is MNHEY and CDR2 SVGAGI. CDR3 size: 15 residues. The V end lost 5 bases, the J end lost 2 bases, and 14 bases lay between the germline ends. The CDR3 region is CASSKTGYDTDTQYF. DNA of the CDR3: TGTGCCAGCAGTAAGACAGGTTATGACACAGATACGCAGTATTTT.

J is TRBJ2-3 and V is TRBV19; 12 nucleotides align to TRBD2. CDR3 length equals 15 residues. Germline V gives CDR1 LNHDA, CDR2 SQIVND (reference sequence). Unmatched junction bases numbered 10, after V lost 8 bases and J lost 7 bases. The CDR3 nucleotides read TGTGCCAGTTCGCTAGCGGGGGGGCCTGGAAATACGCAGTATTTT. Translated, it gives CASSLAGGPGNTQYF.

In this sample, this clone turned up a few times. V is TRBV29-1 and J is TRBJ2-7; D is perhaps TRBD2 (6 bases). There are 15 residues in the CDR3. Trimming pared 7 bases from V and 1 base from J, leaving 20 bases between. Germline CDR1 is SQVTM and CDR2 is ANQGSEA. Here the CDR3 DNA reads TGCAGCGCCATTATGTCCCGGGACTCTTCCTACGAGCAGTACTTC. It codes for CSAIMSRDSSYEQYF.

The chain recombines TRBV5-1 with TRBJ1-4; tentatively, D is TRBD1 (5 bases). V gave up 4 bases and J gave up 5 bases, with 12 bases separating them. This CDR3 spans 14 amino acids. Germline V gene sequence: CDR1 SGHRS, CDR2 YFSETQ. The CDR3 here is CASSHQGGNEKLFF. The CDR3, as DNA: TGCGCCAGCAGCCATCAGGGAGGGAATGAAAAACTGTTTTTT.

The rearrangement uses TRBV7-3 and TRBJ2-5; TRBD2 aligns across 7 bases. Germline values: CDR1 SGHTA, CDR2 FQGTGA. Trimming removed 0 bases from V and 9 bases from J; junction bases left unmatched: 10. The CDR3 has 15 residues. CDR3 DNA sequence: TGTGCCAGCAGCTTAACGGCTAGCGGAGCACTGGCCCAGTACTTC. It yields the protein CASSLTASGALAQYF.

The chain recombines TRBV29-1 with TRBJ1-1; D ambiguous. With 4 bases removed from V and 0 bases from J, the gap between germline ends came to 9 bases. CDR1 SQVTM and CDR2 ANQGSEA come from the germline V gene. The CDR3 loop spans 13 amino acids. The CDR3 coding sequence is TGCAGCGTTGTTGGGCTCATGAACACTGAAGCTTTCTTT. It encodes CSVVGLMNTEAFF.

The J gene is TRBJ1-2, the V gene TRBV5-1; TRBD1 agrees at 12 bases. The CDR3 totals 15 residues. V was clipped by 5 bases and J by 8 bases; unmatched bases: 10. Germline lookup yields CDR1 SGHRS and CDR2 YFSETQ. The CDR3, as DNA: TGCGCCAGCAGACCACCGGGACAGGGGGCGCGGGGCTACACCTTC. Protein product: CASRPPGQGARGYTF. Together with reference TRBV5-1 and TRBJ1-2, the CDR3 gives the full variable domain: KAGVTQTPRYLIKTRGQQVTLSCSPISGHRSVSWYQQTPGQGLQFLFEYFSETQRNKGNFPGRFSGRQFSNSRSEMNVSTLELGDSALYLCASRPPGQGARGYTFGSGTRLTVV.

The V gene is TRBV11-2, the J gene TRBJ1-2; D not resolved. Trimming pared 2 bases from V and 2 bases from J, leaving 9 bases between. The CDR3 totals 14 residues. The germline gives CDR1 SGHAT, CDR2 FQNNGV. CDR3 coding DNA: TGTGCCAGCAGCTTATCACGGTTAAACTATGGCTACACCTTC. Protein product: CASSLSRLNYGYTF.

The chain has TRBV5-4 and TRBJ2-2; D perhaps matches TRBD1 (5 bases). The CDR3 spans 14 residues. Germline lookup yields CDR1 SGHNT and CDR2 YYREEE (reference sequence). V dropped 3 bases and J dropped 2 bases, with 8 bases sitting between them. The CDR3 nucleotides read TGTGCCAGCAGCTACGGACAAAACACCGGGGAGCTGTTTTTT. Translated, it gives CASSYGQNTGELFF. Full variable domain (rest looked up from reference TRBV5-4 and TRBJ2-2): ETGVTQSPTHLIKTRGQQVTLRCSSQSGHNTVSWYQQALGQGPQFIFQYYREEENGRGNFPPRFSGLQFPNYSSELNVNALELDDSALYLCASSYGQNTGELFFGEGSRLTVL.

A note on this clone: The junction does not match germline at one end; this may be a read error. The chain combines TRBV7-9 with TRBJ2-2, with 9 bases aligning to TRBD1. Per the germline V gene, CDR1 is SEHNR and CDR2 is FQNEAQ (reference sequence). This CDR3 is built from 16 residues. This chain's CDR3 is CSSSGDRVLYTGELFF. CDR3 nucleotide sequence: TGTTCCAGCAGCGGGGACAGGGTCCTTTACACCGGGGAGCTGTTTTTT. Together with reference TRBV7-9 and TRBJ2-2, the CDR3 gives the full variable domain: DTGVSQNPRHKITKRGQNVTFRCDPISEHNRLYWYRQTLGQGPEFLTYFQNEAQLEKSRLLSDRFSAERPKGSFSTLEIQRTEQGDSAMYLCSSSGDRVLYTGELFFGEGSRLTVL.